The present T cell receptor (beta chain) was sequenced within a study of blood T cells in healthy people across ages. The V segment lost 11 bases and the J segment 1 base; nucleotides outside the gene matches: 11. CDR1 and CDR2 (germline): SGHTA, FQGNSA. The CDR3 extends over 15 amino acids. General study points: Diversity of TCR beta per million T cells declined in a roughly linear way with age. When one million T cells were used, diversity estimates were thought to be underestimates.

With regard to this clonotype: Antigen specificity is unknown. A much bigger clone sits one base away, suggesting this may be a read error.

Next came a second PCR, run for about 6 to 12 cycles, which used a sample-barcoded 5' primer along with a J-beta primer mix. TCRdb re-called the 5' RACE reads through MiXCR, storing one row per CDR3 protein. The repertoire has 850,000 to 950,000 distinct CDR3 sequences, under 35% of them found once; the top ten carry roughly 17%. Peripheral blood was drawn, approximately 9.5 milliliters per donor. This TCR was sampled from a woman older than 75 in good health. The sequenced sample consisted of blood. This rearrangement joins TRBV7-2 to TRBJ2-3; 8 bases match TRBD1. In DNA form, the CDR3 reads TGTGCCGCCCTCTCAGGGGGCCTACGCACAGATACGCAGTATTTT. As protein: CAALSGGLRTDTQYF.